Detailed here is one TCR beta chain. Antigen: not known. The entry originates in a study of human T cells and chemical hapten exposure. Whole-study findings and limits: Since the donors had alopecia, their immune response may not be the same as that of healthy people. Expanded TCRs clustered into significantly more large CDR3 similarity groups than controls, the analysis revealed.

Time point reported: pre-sensitization, week 0. The sample's treatment: therapeutic diphenylcyclopropenone sensitization with weekly scalp DPC. Phlebotomy was performed prior to application of every patch test. Germline-derived CDR1 and CDR2 are MNHEY and SVGAGI. This CDR3 spans 14 amino acids. Trimming removed 2 bases from V and 6 bases from J, with 10 bases in between. TCRdb passed the RACE reads through MiXCR, listing each CDR3 protein once. The table includes approximately 100,000 distinct CDR3 sequences, 12% detected once. This chain connects TRBV6-5 to TRBJ2-2; possible D gene TRBD2, 6 bases. This clonotype was sampled from a woman between 50 and 59 years old with alopecia areata. Some clones in this sample may be carry-over from other donors' samples. The sequencing here drew on whole blood, taken in connection with sensitization to the hapten diphenylcyclopropenone (DPC). The CDR3 DNA follows: TGTGCCAGCAGTTACGGCGGGAAGGCCGGGGAGCTGTTTTTT. Amino acids: CASSYGGKAGELFF.